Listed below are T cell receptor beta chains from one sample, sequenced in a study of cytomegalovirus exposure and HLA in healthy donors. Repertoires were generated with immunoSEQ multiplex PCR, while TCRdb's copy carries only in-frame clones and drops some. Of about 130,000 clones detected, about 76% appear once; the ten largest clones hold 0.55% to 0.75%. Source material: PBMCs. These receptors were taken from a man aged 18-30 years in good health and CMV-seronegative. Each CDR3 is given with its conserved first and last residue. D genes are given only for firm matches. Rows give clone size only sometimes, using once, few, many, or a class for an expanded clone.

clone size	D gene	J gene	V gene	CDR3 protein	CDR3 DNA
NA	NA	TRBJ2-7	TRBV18	CASSRETGVSYEQYF	TGTGCCAGCTCACGGGAGACCGGGGTCTCCTACGAGCAGTACTTC
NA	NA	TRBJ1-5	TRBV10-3	CAISGENQPQHF	TGTGCCATCTCAGGGGAGAATCAGCCCCAGCATTTT
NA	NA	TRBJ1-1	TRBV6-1	CAYGHPNTEAFF	TGTGCCTACGGACACCCGAACACTGAAGCTTTCTTT
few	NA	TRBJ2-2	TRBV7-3	CASSLTVNTGELFF	TGTGCCAGCAGCTTGACAGTGAACACCGGGGAGCTGTTTTTT
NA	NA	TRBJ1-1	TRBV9	CASSVVGRAPFF	TGTGCCAGCAGCGTAGTTGGCAGGGCACCTTTCTTT
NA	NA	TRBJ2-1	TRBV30	CAWSQDYNGQFF	TGTGCCTGGAGTCAGGACTACAATGGGCAGTTCTTC
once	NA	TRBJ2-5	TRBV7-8	CASSSPPDSEETQYF	TGTGCCAGCAGCTCCCCCCCCGACAGTGAGGAGACCCAGTACTTC
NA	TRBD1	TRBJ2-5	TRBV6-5	CASRTNRGGETQYF	TGTGCCAGCAGAACCAACAGGGGTGGGGAGACCCAGTACTTC
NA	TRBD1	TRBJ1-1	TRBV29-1	CSVETGGADFF	TGCAGCGTTGAAACAGGGGGCGCCGATTTCTTT
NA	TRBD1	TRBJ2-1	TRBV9	CASIGTGDNEQFF	TGTGCCAGCATAGGGACAGGGGACAATGAGCAGTTCTTC
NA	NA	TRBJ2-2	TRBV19	CASSIDRLRRSTGELFF	TGTGCCAGTAGTATAGATCGACTCAGGAGGAGCACCGGGGAGCTGTTTTTT
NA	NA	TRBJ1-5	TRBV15	CATSRGGDWTLSNQPQHF	TGTGCCACCAGCAGAGGTGGGGACTGGACTTTGAGCAATCAGCCCCAGCATTTT
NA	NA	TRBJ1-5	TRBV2	CASSEARQPQHF	TGTGCCAGCAGTGAAGCCCGGCAGCCCCAGCATTTT
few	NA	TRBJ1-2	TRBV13	CASSFGAPGAYGYTF	TGTGCCAGCAGCTTCGGGGCACCAGGGGCTTATGGCTACACCTTC
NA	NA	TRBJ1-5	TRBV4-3	CASSQGPVGHQPQHF	TGCGCCAGCAGCCAAGGGCCTGTGGGCCATCAGCCCCAGCATTTT
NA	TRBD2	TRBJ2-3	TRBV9	CASSVTSGSSTDTQYF	TGTGCCAGCAGCGTGACTAGCGGGAGCAGCACAGATACGCAGTATTTT
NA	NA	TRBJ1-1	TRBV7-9	CASSLETATEAFF	TGTGCCAGCAGCTTGGAGACAGCCACTGAAGCTTTCTTT
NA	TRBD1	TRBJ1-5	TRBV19	CASRDRDLSNQPQHF	TGTGCCAGCAGAGACAGGGACCTTAGCAATCAGCCCCAGCATTTT
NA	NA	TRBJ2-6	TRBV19	CASSIVGLGANVLTF	TGTGCCAGTAGTATCGTGGGGCTTGGGGCCAACGTCCTGACTTTC